Listed below are T cell receptor beta chains from one sample, sequenced in a study of control samples from healthy donors and cancer patients. The protocol was immunoSEQ multiplex PCR, while the TCRdb copy is restricted to in-frame clones and leaves out a portion. The repertoire holds roughly 80,000 clones, 85% to 95% seen once, with approximately 6% in the top ten. Sequencing was performed on blood. Receptor source: a woman aged 55-75 years in good health. Both conserved end residues are part of each CDR3. The order of the fields is V gene, J gene, clone size, D gene, CDR3 protein, CDR3 DNA. A D gene is named only where the DNA matches it firmly. Clone sizes are given selectively: once, few, many, or a class where the clone is expanded.

v_call: TRBV10-3
j_call: TRBJ1-1
clone_size: -
d_call: TRBD1
cdr3_aa: CAARGPQNTEAFF
cdr3_nt: TGTGCCGCAAGGGGGCCGCAGAACACTGAAGCTTTCTTT

v_call: TRBV9
j_call: TRBJ2-3
clone_size: -
d_call: -
cdr3_aa: CASSPFILPDTQYF
cdr3_nt: TGTGCCAGCAGCCCATTTATCCTCCCAGATACGCAGTATTTT

v_call: TRBV30
j_call: TRBJ2-1
clone_size: -
d_call: TRBD2
cdr3_aa: CAWRLAGGYLHNEQFF
cdr3_nt: TGTGCCTGGCGACTAGCGGGAGGATATCTCCACAATGAGCAGTTCTTC

v_call: TRBV5-1
j_call: TRBJ2-1
clone_size: -
d_call: TRBD2
cdr3_aa: CASSYLPPSGTRTNEQFF
cdr3_nt: TGCGCCAGCAGCTATCTACCACCTTCCGGGACTAGGACAAATGAGCAGTTCTTC

v_call: TRBV28
j_call: TRBJ1-2
clone_size: -
d_call: -
cdr3_aa: CASSYPGRSNYGYTF
cdr3_nt: TGTGCCAGCAGTTACCCGGGACGGTCTAACTATGGCTACACCTTC

v_call: TRBV19
j_call: TRBJ1-1
clone_size: -
d_call: TRBD1
cdr3_aa: CASLSGGTEAFF
cdr3_nt: TGTGCCAGCCTCTCAGGGGGCACTGAAGCTTTCTTT

v_call: TRBV6-2/TRBV6-3
j_call: TRBJ2-1
clone_size: -
d_call: TRBD2
cdr3_aa: CASSPTSGADKIYNEQFF
cdr3_nt: TGTGCCAGCAGCCCGACTAGCGGGGCTGATAAAATCTACAATGAGCAGTTCTTC

v_call: TRBV28
j_call: TRBJ1-5
clone_size: -
d_call: -
cdr3_aa: CASSFSSRSNQPQHF
cdr3_nt: TGTGCCAGCAGTTTTTCTTCCAGGAGCAATCAGCCCCAGCATTTT

v_call: TRBV7-9
j_call: TRBJ1-1
clone_size: large
d_call: -
cdr3_aa: CASSLRDKNTEAFF
cdr3_nt: TGTGCCAGCAGCCTCCGGGATAAGAACACTGAAGCTTTCTTT

v_call: TRBV11-2
j_call: TRBJ2-4
clone_size: -
d_call: -
cdr3_aa: CASSPNEGRKNIQYF
cdr3_nt: TGTGCCAGCAGCCCCAACGAGGGACGAAAAAACATTCAGTACTTC

v_call: TRBV27
j_call: TRBJ2-3
clone_size: -
d_call: -
cdr3_aa: CASSLLGMLRGHGTDTQYF
cdr3_nt: TGTGCCAGCAGTTTATTGGGAATGCTTAGGGGCCATGGGACAGATACGCAGTATTTT

v_call: TRBV4-1
j_call: TRBJ2-5
clone_size: -
d_call: -
cdr3_aa: CASSPAGTSLQETQYF
cdr3_nt: TGCGCCAGCAGCCCTGCCGGGACTTCATTACAAGAGACCCAGTACTTC

v_call: TRBV6-2/TRBV6-3
j_call: TRBJ2-7
clone_size: -
d_call: TRBD2
cdr3_aa: CASSRTSDEQYF
cdr3_nt: TGTGCCAGCAGCCGAACTAGCGACGAGCAGTACTTC

v_call: TRBV18
j_call: TRBJ2-4
clone_size: -
d_call: TRBD1
cdr3_aa: CASSPPDRGEKYF
cdr3_nt: TGTGCCAGCTCACCACCGGACAGGGGGGAGAAGTACTTC

v_call: TRBV7-4
j_call: TRBJ1-4
clone_size: -
d_call: TRBD1
cdr3_aa: CASSCGQGGTNEKLFF
cdr3_nt: TGTGCCAGCAGCTGCGGACAGGGGGGAACTAATGAAAAACTGTTTTTT

v_call: TRBV12-3/TRBV12-4
j_call: TRBJ2-7
clone_size: -
d_call: -
cdr3_aa: CASSLYRTYEQYF
cdr3_nt: TGTGCCAGCAGTTTATACAGAACCTACGAGCAGTACTTC

v_call: TRBV19
j_call: TRBJ1-5
clone_size: once
d_call: TRBD1
cdr3_aa: CASSIDRVQPQHF
cdr3_nt: TGTGCCAGTAGTATCGACAGGGTGCAGCCCCAGCATTTT

v_call: TRBV6-5
j_call: TRBJ1-1
clone_size: -
d_call: -
cdr3_aa: CASSYSRGGGMAEAFF
cdr3_nt: TGTGCCAGCAGTTACTCTCGGGGAGGGGGTATGGCTGAAGCTTTCTTT

v_call: TRBV28
j_call: TRBJ2-7
clone_size: -
d_call: -
cdr3_aa: CASSVVTLSSEQYF
cdr3_nt: TGTGCCAGCAGTGTCGTGACTCTATCGTCCGAGCAGTACTTC

v_call: TRBV5-6
j_call: TRBJ1-4
clone_size: -
d_call: -
cdr3_aa: CASSLAGTQKLFF
cdr3_nt: TGTGCCAGCAGCTTGGCAGGGACTCAAAAACTGTTTTTT

v_call: TRBV6-5
j_call: TRBJ1-2
clone_size: -
d_call: -
cdr3_aa: CASSSTNYGYTF
cdr3_nt: TGTGCCAGCAGTTCAACTAACTATGGCTACACCTTC

v_call: TRBV18
j_call: TRBJ2-5
clone_size: once
d_call: -
cdr3_aa: CASSPPSQETQYF
cdr3_nt: TGTGCCAGCTCACCCCCCTCCCAAGAGACCCAGTACTTC

v_call: TRBV30
j_call: TRBJ2-5
clone_size: -
d_call: TRBD2
cdr3_aa: CAWSYTSGIGETQYF
cdr3_nt: TGTGCCTGGAGTTATACTAGCGGGATAGGAGAGACCCAGTACTTC

v_call: TRBV4-3
j_call: TRBJ2-1
clone_size: few
d_call: TRBD2
cdr3_aa: CASSQDLASGRYLEQFF
cdr3_nt: TGCGCCAGCAGCCAAGACTTGGCTAGCGGGAGGTACTTGGAGCAGTTCTTC

v_call: TRBV7-2
j_call: TRBJ1-5
clone_size: -
d_call: -
cdr3_aa: CASSLGQYNQPQHF
cdr3_nt: TGTGCCAGCAGCTTAGGGCAGTACAATCAGCCCCAGCATTTT

v_call: TRBV19
j_call: TRBJ1-5
clone_size: -
d_call: -
cdr3_aa: CASRSWASSNQPQHF
cdr3_nt: TGTGCCAGTAGGTCCTGGGCCTCTAGCAATCAGCCCCAGCATTTT

v_call: TRBV7-9
j_call: TRBJ1-6
clone_size: -
d_call: -
cdr3_aa: CASSLGGSGPLHF
cdr3_nt: TGTGCCAGCAGCTTAGGAGGGTCCGGACCCCTCCACTTT

v_call: TRBV18
j_call: TRBJ1-2
clone_size: -
d_call: -
cdr3_aa: CASSTGDNYGYTF
cdr3_nt: TGTGCCAGCTCGACGGGGGATAACTATGGCTACACCTTC

v_call: TRBV5-1
j_call: TRBJ2-6
clone_size: -
d_call: -
cdr3_aa: CASSLGQLRVSGANVLTF
cdr3_nt: TGCGCCAGCAGCTTGGGACAGCTGAGAGTCTCTGGGGCCAACGTCCTGACTTTC

v_call: TRBV27
j_call: TRBJ1-2
clone_size: -
d_call: TRBD1
cdr3_aa: CASSLTGAGNYGYTF
cdr3_nt: TGTGCCAGCAGTTTAACAGGGGCGGGGAACTATGGCTACACCTTC

v_call: TRBV18
j_call: TRBJ2-3
clone_size: -
d_call: -
cdr3_aa: CASSQNRGITSGASTDTQYF
cdr3_nt: TGTGCCAGCTCCCAGAACAGGGGTATTACAAGCGGGGCCAGCACAGATACGCAGTATTTT

v_call: TRBV28
j_call: TRBJ1-3
clone_size: -
d_call: -
cdr3_aa: CASSTPGLLSGNTIYF
cdr3_nt: TGTGCCAGCAGTACACCGGGACTGCTCTCTGGAAACACCATATATTTT

v_call: TRBV19
j_call: TRBJ1-2
clone_size: -
d_call: TRBD1
cdr3_aa: CASSKRDRGYSDGYTF
cdr3_nt: TGTGCCAGTAGTAAGAGAGACAGGGGTTATTCGGATGGCTACACCTTC

v_call: TRBV18
j_call: TRBJ2-3
clone_size: -
d_call: TRBD2
cdr3_aa: CASSPQLAGTTDTQYF
cdr3_nt: TGTGCCAGCTCTCCCCAACTAGCGGGTACCACAGATACGCAGTATTTT

v_call: TRBV28
j_call: TRBJ1-1
clone_size: once
d_call: -
cdr3_aa: CATLASFWLNTEAFF
cdr3_nt: TGTGCCACCCTAGCTTCCTTTTGGCTGAACACTGAAGCTTTCTTT

v_call: TRBV18
j_call: TRBJ1-1
clone_size: -
d_call: TRBD1
cdr3_aa: CASSPPSTGGISEAFF
cdr3_nt: TGTGCCAGCTCACCACCATCTACAGGGGGAATCTCTGAAGCTTTCTTT

v_call: TRBV9
j_call: TRBJ2-1
clone_size: -
d_call: TRBD1
cdr3_aa: CASSVGTGNNEQFF
cdr3_nt: TGTGCCAGCAGCGTGGGGACAGGAAACAATGAGCAGTTCTTC

v_call: TRBV28
j_call: TRBJ1-4
clone_size: -
d_call: -
cdr3_aa: CASKTGREKLFF
cdr3_nt: TGTGCCAGCAAAACAGGTCGGGAAAAACTGTTTTTT

v_call: TRBV11-2
j_call: TRBJ2-5
clone_size: -
d_call: -
cdr3_aa: CASSNNRDFGTQYF
cdr3_nt: TGTGCCAGCAGCAATAACCGGGACTTCGGGACCCAGTACTTC

v_call: TRBV5-1
j_call: TRBJ2-7
clone_size: -
d_call: -
cdr3_aa: CASSFTLQGSYEQYF
cdr3_nt: TGCGCCAGCAGCTTTACCTTACAGGGATCCTACGAGCAGTACTTC

v_call: TRBV2
j_call: TRBJ1-1
clone_size: -
d_call: -
cdr3_aa: CASSATPRDKNTEAFF
cdr3_nt: TGTGCCAGCAGCGCGACCCCCCGGGACAAAAACACTGAAGCTTTCTTT

v_call: TRBV5-1
j_call: TRBJ2-3
clone_size: -
d_call: -
cdr3_aa: CASSLQGEGSTDTQYF
cdr3_nt: TGCGCCAGCAGCTTACAGGGGGAGGGTAGCACAGATACGCAGTATTTT

v_call: TRBV5-1
j_call: TRBJ2-1
clone_size: -
d_call: -
cdr3_aa: CASSFRGGPYNEQFF
cdr3_nt: TGCGCCAGCAGCTTCCGCGGAGGGCCCTACAATGAGCAGTTCTTC

v_call: TRBV29-1
j_call: TRBJ1-3
clone_size: -
d_call: TRBD1
cdr3_aa: CSVLGAGTGAGNTIYF
cdr3_nt: TGCAGCGTCCTGGGTGCCGGGACAGGGGCTGGAAACACCATATATTTT

v_call: TRBV27
j_call: TRBJ1-2
clone_size: few
d_call: TRBD1
cdr3_aa: CASSLLMGQGWYGYTF
cdr3_nt: TGTGCCAGCAGTTTATTGATGGGACAGGGTTGGTATGGCTACACCTTC

v_call: TRBV3-1/TRBV3-2
j_call: TRBJ1-2
clone_size: -
d_call: -
cdr3_aa: CASSRAGTTSYGYTF
cdr3_nt: TGTGCCAGCAGCCGTGCCGGGACCACTAGCTATGGCTACACCTTC

v_call: TRBV30
j_call: TRBJ2-5
clone_size: -
d_call: TRBD2
cdr3_aa: CAWGQLAGGGETQYF
cdr3_nt: TGTGCCTGGGGTCAGCTAGCGGGAGGTGGAGAGACCCAGTACTTC

v_call: TRBV6-5
j_call: TRBJ1-2
clone_size: once
d_call: -
cdr3_aa: CASSYSKNGNYGYTF
cdr3_nt: TGTGCCAGCAGTTACTCGAAGAACGGCAACTATGGCTACACCTTC

v_call: TRBV23-1
j_call: TRBJ1-4
clone_size: -
d_call: -
cdr3_aa: CASSHPNVRPYSTNEKLFF
cdr3_nt: TGCGCCAGCAGTCATCCGAACGTGAGGCCCTACTCCACTAATGAAAAACTGTTTTTT

v_call: TRBV21-1
j_call: TRBJ2-5
clone_size: -
d_call: -
cdr3_aa: CASSKVRGGRVRETQYF
cdr3_nt: TGTGCCAGCAGCAAAGTACGGGGCGGGAGGGTGAGGGAGACCCAGTACTTC

v_call: TRBV19
j_call: TRBJ1-1
clone_size: once
d_call: -
cdr3_aa: CASRGQLPNTEAFF
cdr3_nt: TGTGCCAGTAGAGGACAGCTACCGAACACTGAAGCTTTCTTT

v_call: TRBV7-9
j_call: TRBJ1-1
clone_size: -
d_call: -
cdr3_aa: CASSLGGWSTEAFF
cdr3_nt: TGTGCCAGCAGCTTAGGGGGTTGGAGCACTGAAGCTTTCTTT

v_call: TRBV9
j_call: TRBJ1-2
clone_size: -
d_call: TRBD1
cdr3_aa: CASSALGQGRNGYTF
cdr3_nt: TGTGCCAGCAGCGCACTGGGACAGGGGAGGAATGGCTACACCTTC

v_call: TRBV6-2/TRBV6-3
j_call: TRBJ1-3
clone_size: -
d_call: TRBD1
cdr3_aa: CASSVRGRGNTIYF
cdr3_nt: TGTGCCAGCAGCGTCAGGGGGCGAGGAAACACCATATATTTT

v_call: TRBV18
j_call: TRBJ2-2
clone_size: -
d_call: -
cdr3_aa: CASSRSSRGTGELFF
cdr3_nt: TGTGCCAGCTCAAGATCCTCCAGGGGTACCGGGGAGCTGTTTTTT

v_call: TRBV27
j_call: TRBJ1-5
clone_size: -
d_call: TRBD1
cdr3_aa: CASSRTGGGQPQHF
cdr3_nt: TGTGCCAGCAGTAGGACAGGGGGCGGGCAGCCCCAGCATTTT

v_call: TRBV30
j_call: TRBJ1-1
clone_size: -
d_call: -
cdr3_aa: CAWSVNGGMAFF
cdr3_nt: TGTGCCTGGAGTGTAAACGGGGGTATGGCTTTCTTT

v_call: TRBV6-6
j_call: TRBJ2-1
clone_size: -
d_call: TRBD1
cdr3_aa: CARDRVGVGYEQFF
cdr3_nt: TGTGCCAGGGACAGGGTAGGGGTTGGGTATGAGCAGTTCTTC

v_call: TRBV28
j_call: TRBJ1-2
clone_size: -
d_call: -
cdr3_aa: CASNMGGRKSGYTF
cdr3_nt: TGTGCCAGCAACATGGGGGGCAGGAAAAGCGGCTACACCTTC

v_call: TRBV28
j_call: TRBJ2-7
clone_size: -
d_call: TRBD1
cdr3_aa: CASSYLATGGPYEQYF
cdr3_nt: TGTGCCAGCAGTTACCTTGCGACAGGGGGCCCCTACGAGCAGTACTTC